Below are 3 T cell receptor beta chains sequenced from a single sample in a study of blood T cell repertoires in COVID-19. Only in-frame clones appear in the TCRdb table, and some are missing; sequencing was by immunoSEQ multiplex PCR. In the table there are approximately 73,000 clones, 86% of which are singletons. The specimen sequenced was peripheral blood. These TCRs come from a woman in her fifties or sixties with acute or convalescent COVID-19.

The sample holds a few counts of this clone. The chain recombines TRBV5-1 with TRBJ2-5; 13 bases line up with TRBD2. This CDR3 spans 16 amino acids. V shed 0 bases, J shed 2 bases, and the junction held 1 base outside the gene matches. Germline CDR1 SGHRS, CDR2 YFSETQ. The CDR3 reads CASSLVLAGGQETQYF. CDR3 nucleotides: TGCGCCAGCAGCTTGGTACTAGCGGGGGGGCAAGAGACCCAGTACTTC.

This clone has a single count. V is TRBV7-9 and J is TRBJ1-1; D possibly corresponds to TRBD1 (5 bases). CDR3 length: 12 residues. Trimming pared 8 bases from V and 5 bases from J, leaving 12 bases between. Germline CDR1 and CDR2: SEHNR and FQNEAQ (reference sequence). The CDR3 DNA is TGTGCCAGCTCCGGGGGTAGGACTGAAGCTTTCTTT. Encoded protein: CASSGGRTEAFF.

The chain employs TRBV2 and TRBJ2-7, with TRBD1 as a possible D gene (5 bases). With 8 bases removed from V and 4 bases from J, the gap between germline ends came to 12 bases. Per germline, CDR1 SNHLY and CDR2 FYNNEI. CDR3 length: 12 residues. In nucleotides, the CDR3 is TGTGCCAGCTTGCAGGGAATTTACGAGCAGTACTTC. Residues: CASLQGIYEQYF.